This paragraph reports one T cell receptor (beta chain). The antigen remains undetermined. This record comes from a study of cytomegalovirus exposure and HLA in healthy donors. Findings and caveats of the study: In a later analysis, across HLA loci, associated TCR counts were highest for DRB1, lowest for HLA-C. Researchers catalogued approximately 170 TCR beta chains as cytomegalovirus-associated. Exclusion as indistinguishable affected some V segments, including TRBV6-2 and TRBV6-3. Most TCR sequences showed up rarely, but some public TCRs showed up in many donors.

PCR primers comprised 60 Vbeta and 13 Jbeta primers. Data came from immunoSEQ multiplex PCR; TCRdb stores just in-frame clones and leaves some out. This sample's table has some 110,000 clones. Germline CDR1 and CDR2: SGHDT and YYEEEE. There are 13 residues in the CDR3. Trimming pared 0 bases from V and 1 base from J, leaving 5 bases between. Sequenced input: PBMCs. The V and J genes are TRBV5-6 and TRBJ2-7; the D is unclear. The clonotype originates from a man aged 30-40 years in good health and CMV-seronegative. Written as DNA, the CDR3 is TGTGCCAGCAGCTTGGGGCAGTCCTACGAGCAGTACTTC. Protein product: CASSLGQSYEQYF.